This T cell receptor (beta chain) was retrieved from a study of fetal regulatory T cell absence and autoimmunity. Study-level findings and limits: TRB gene family usage was broadly similar in cord blood and pancreas. Compared with cord blood, pancreas showed oligoclonal TCR enrichment, some clones over 95-fold.

V was pared by 2 bases and J by 0 bases, with 8 bases between. Germline CDR1 and CDR2: SGHTA and FQGNSA. The CDR3 covers 14 residues. For this clone: Antigen unknown.

Measured with immunoSEQ multiplex PCR; TCRdb has only the in-frame clones, and not every one. The sample holds around 100,000 clones, less than 80% seen once. The clonotype was recovered from a male donor with IPEX syndrome. Sequenced input: pancreas tissue. The V call is TRBV7-2, the J call TRBJ2-7; a possible D gene is TRBD2 (5 bases). CDR3 sequence: CASSLFGSSYEQYF. CDR3 nucleotides: TGTGCCAGCAGCTTATTTGGGAGCTCCTACGAGCAGTACTTC. Drawing the rest from reference TRBV7-2 and TRBJ2-7, the complete variable domain is GAGVSQSPSNKVTEKGKDVELRCDPISGHTALYWYRQSLGQGLEFLIYFQGNSAPDKSGLPSDRFSAERTGGSVSTLTIQRTQQEDSAVYLCASSLFGSSYEQYFGPGTRLTVT.